This section outlines one T cell receptor beta chain sequence together with its context. What it binds is not known. This entry comes from a study of cytomegalovirus exposure and HLA in healthy donors. Whole-study results and caveats: Only CMV serostatus was available as immune exposure information. The majority of TCR sequences were rare, yet some public TCRs appeared in many donors.

The CDR3 totals 16 residues. Germline trimming cut 2 bases from V and 4 bases from J; bases unmatched to any gene: 6. Germline V gene lookup returns CDR1 LNHNV and CDR2 YYDKDF (reference sequence). The PCR used 60 Vbeta and 13 Jbeta primers. In the authors' workflow: It was a later analysis that counted 79 million or so unique TCR beta chains, of which 9.5 million to 14 million were shared. Sequencing used immunoSEQ multiplex PCR; TCRdb keeps in-frame clones, though not all of them. Clone size and the V and J calls come from that table; the DNA yielded D and trimming. This table holds 150,000 to 200,000 clones, around 80% found once. At sampling all donors were nominally healthy, likely with unrecorded immune exposures.

The source of this sequence is a young man in good health and CMV-seronegative. Sequencing was done on a sample of PBMCs. The genes are TRBV15 and TRBJ2-7, with 12 bases lining up with TRBD2. CDR3 DNA: TGTGCCACCAGCAGACTGACTAGCGGGAGATTGTACGAGCAGTACTTC. This codes for CATSRLTSGRLYEQYF.